This T cell receptor beta chain emerged from a study of T cell responses to AZD1222 COVID-19 vaccine. Study observations and caveats: Spike as a whole was targeted by vaccine-associated CD4 TCRs, dominant at 160-218 and 743-854. White British ancestry dominated among donors, who included more females, and clonal diversity was possibly underestimated.

There are 14 residues in the CDR3. Trimming cost V 4 bases and J 2 bases, with 11 bases left between them. Germline loops: CDR1 MDHEN, CDR2 SYDVKM. Here immunoSEQ multiplex PCR was the method, and the copy in TCRdb shows in-frame clones only, minus some. The sample records approximately 90,000 clones, over 75% being singletons. Points on this clone: Its antigen is still unknown.

This chain uses TRBV28 with TRBJ1-1; the D is unclear. This TCR was sampled from an adult who received the AZD1222 COVID-19 vaccine. The sequencing used peripheral blood, collected 28 days after the second AZD1222 dose. This chain's CDR3 is CASSSPPGNTEAFF. The CDR3, as DNA: TGTGCCAGCAGTTCGCCCCCGGGCAACACTGAAGCTTTCTTT.